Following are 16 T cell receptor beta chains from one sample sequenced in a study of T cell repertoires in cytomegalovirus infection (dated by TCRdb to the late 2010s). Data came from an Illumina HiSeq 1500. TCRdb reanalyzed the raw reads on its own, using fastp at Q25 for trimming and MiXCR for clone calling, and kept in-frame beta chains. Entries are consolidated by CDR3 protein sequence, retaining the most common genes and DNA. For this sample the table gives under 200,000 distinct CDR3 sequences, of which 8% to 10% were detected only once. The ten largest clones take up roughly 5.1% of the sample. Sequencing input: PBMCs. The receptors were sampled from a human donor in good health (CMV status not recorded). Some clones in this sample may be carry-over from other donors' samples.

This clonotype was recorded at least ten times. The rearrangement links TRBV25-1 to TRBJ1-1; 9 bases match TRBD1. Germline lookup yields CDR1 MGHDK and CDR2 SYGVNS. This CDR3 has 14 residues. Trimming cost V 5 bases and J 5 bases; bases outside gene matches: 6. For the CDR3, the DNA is TGTGCCAGCAGTAAACAGGGGGCGCGGACTGAAGCTTTCTTT. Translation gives CASSKQGARTEAFF.

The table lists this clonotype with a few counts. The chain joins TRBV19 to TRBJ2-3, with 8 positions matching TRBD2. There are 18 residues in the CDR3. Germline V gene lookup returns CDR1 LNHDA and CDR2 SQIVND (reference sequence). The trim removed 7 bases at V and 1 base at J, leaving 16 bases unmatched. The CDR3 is CASTPASGSPSGTDTQYF. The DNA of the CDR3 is TGTGCCAGTACCCCGGCGAGCGGGAGTCCCTCAGGCACAGATACGCAGTATTTT.

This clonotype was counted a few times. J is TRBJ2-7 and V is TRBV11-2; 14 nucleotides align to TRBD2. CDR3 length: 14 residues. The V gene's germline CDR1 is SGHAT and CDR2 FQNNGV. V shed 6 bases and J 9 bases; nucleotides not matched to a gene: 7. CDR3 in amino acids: CASRSPGTSGRQYF. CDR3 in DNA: TGTGCCAGCAGAAGTCCCGGGACTAGCGGGAGGCAGTACTTC. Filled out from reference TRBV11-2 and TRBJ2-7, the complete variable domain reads EAGVAQSPRYKIIEKRQSVAFWCNPISGHATLYWYQQILGQGPKLLIQFQNNGVVDDSQLPKDRFSAERLKGVDSTLKIQPAKLEDSAVYLCASRSPGTSGRQYFGPGTRLTVT.

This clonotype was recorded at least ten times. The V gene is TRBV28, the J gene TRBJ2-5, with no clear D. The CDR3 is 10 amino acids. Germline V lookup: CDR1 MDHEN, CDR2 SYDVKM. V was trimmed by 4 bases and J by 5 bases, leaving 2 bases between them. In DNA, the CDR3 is TGTGCCAGCAGTTCCGAGACCCAGTACTTC. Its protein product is CASSSETQYF.

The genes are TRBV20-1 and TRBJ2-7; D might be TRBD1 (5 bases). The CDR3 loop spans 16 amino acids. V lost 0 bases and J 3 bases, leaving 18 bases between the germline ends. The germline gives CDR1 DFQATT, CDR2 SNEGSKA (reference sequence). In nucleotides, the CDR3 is TGCAGTGCTAGAGATGGTCGTACAGGCCCTTACTACGAGCAGTACTTC. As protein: CSARDGRTGPYYEQYF.

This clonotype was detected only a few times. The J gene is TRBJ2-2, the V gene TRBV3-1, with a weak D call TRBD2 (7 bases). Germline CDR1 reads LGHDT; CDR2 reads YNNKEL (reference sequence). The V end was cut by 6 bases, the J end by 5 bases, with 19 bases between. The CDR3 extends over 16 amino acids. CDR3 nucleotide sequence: TGTGCCAGCAGAATATACTCGGGGGGCAAAACCGGGGAGCTGTTTTTT. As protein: CASRIYSGGKTGELFF.

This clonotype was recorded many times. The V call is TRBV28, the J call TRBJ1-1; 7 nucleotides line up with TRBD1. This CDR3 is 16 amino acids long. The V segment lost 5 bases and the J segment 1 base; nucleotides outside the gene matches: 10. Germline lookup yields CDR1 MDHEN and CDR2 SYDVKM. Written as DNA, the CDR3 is TGTGCCAGCAGTCCGACAGGGCATGTAAGGAACACTGAAGCTTTCTTT. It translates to CASSPTGHVRNTEAFF. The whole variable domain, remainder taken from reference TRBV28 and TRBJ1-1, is DVKVTQSSRYLVKRTGEKVFLECVQDMDHENMFWYRQDPGLGLRLIYFSYDVKMKEKGDIPEGYSVSREKKERFSLILESASTNQTSMYLCASSPTGHVRNTEAFFGQGTRLTVV.

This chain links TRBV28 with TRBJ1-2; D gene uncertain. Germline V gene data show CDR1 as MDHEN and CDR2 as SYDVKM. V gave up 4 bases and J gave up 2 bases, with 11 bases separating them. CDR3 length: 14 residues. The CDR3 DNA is TGTGCCAGCAGTTCCCGGACCGGGAACTATGGCTACACCTTC. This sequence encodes CASSSRTGNYGYTF.

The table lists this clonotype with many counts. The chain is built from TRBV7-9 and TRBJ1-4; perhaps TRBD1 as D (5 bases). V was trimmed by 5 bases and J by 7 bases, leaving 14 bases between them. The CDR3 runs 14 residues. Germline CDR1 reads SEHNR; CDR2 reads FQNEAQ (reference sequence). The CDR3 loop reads CASSLSGEPEKLFF. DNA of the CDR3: TGTGCCAGCAGCCTCTCGGGGGAGCCTGAAAAACTGTTTTTT.

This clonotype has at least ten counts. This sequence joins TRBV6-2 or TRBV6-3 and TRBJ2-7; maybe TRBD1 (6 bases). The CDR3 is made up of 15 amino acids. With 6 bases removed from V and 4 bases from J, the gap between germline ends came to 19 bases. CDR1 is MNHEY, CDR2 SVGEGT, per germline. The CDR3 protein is CASSDEEQGTYEQYF. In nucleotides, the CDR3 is TGTGCCAGCAGCGACGAAGAACAGGGAACATACGAGCAGTACTTC.

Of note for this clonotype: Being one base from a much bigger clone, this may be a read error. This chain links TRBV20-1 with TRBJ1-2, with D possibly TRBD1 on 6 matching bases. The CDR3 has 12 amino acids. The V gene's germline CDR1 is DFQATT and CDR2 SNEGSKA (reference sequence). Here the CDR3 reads CNAGQILYGYTF. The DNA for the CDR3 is TGCAATGCAGGACAGATCCTCTATGGCTACACCTTC.

CDR3 DNA: TGTGCCAGCACCATCTTGGACAGATTTCCGTCCGAGCAGTACTTC. Translated: CASTILDRFPSEQYF. The V gene is TRBV12-3 or TRBV12-4, the J gene TRBJ2-7, with a tentative D call TRBD1 (6 bases). With 7 bases removed from V and 6 bases from J, the gap between germline ends came to 22 bases. CDR3 size: 15 residues.

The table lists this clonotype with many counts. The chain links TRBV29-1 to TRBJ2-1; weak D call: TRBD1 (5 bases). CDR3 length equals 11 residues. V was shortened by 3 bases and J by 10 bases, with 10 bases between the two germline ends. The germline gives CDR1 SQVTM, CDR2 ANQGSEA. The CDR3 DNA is TGCAGCGTTGACGGCAGGGTCGAGCAGTTCTTC. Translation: CSVDGRVEQFF.

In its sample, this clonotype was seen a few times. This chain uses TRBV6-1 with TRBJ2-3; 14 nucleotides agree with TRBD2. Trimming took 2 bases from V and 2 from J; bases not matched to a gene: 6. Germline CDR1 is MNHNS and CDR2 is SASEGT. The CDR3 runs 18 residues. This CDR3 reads CASSETRLAGGITDTQYF. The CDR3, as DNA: TGTGCCAGCAGTGAAACCAGACTAGCGGGGGGGATCACAGATACGCAGTATTTT.

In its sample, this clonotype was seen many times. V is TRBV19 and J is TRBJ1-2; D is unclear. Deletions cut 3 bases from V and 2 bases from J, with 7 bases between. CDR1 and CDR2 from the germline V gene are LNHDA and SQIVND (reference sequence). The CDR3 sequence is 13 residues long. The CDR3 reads CASSMEGNYGYTF. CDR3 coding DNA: TGTGCCAGTAGTATGGAAGGGAACTATGGCTACACCTTC.

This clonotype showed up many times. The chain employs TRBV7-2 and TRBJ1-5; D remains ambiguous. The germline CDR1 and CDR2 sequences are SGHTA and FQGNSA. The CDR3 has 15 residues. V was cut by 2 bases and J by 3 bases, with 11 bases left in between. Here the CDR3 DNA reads TGTGCCAGCAGCTTAAATATGGGATTCAATCAGCCCCAGCATTTT. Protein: CASSLNMGFNQPQHF.